Below, 21 T cell receptor beta chains from the same sample are listed, as sequenced in a study of blood T cell repertoires in COVID-19. TCRdb's copy holds only in-frame clones and misses some; the assay was immunoSEQ multiplex PCR. The data contain approximately 120,000 clones, roughly 85% of them singletons. Specimen: peripheral blood. The origin of the receptors is a woman of 80 years or more with acute or convalescent COVID-19.

J is TRBJ1-2 and V is TRBV19; TRBD1 is a possible D gene (5 bases). Trimming stripped 7 bases from V and 6 bases from J, with 21 bases between. The CDR3 totals 15 residues. Germline assignment: CDR1 LNHDA and CDR2 SQIVND (reference sequence). CDR3 sequence: CASTPQGSPRNGYTF. The CDR3 DNA reads as TGTGCCAGTACCCCCCAGGGTTCCCCCCGGAATGGCTACACCTTC.

This clone appeared a few times. The chain recombines TRBV11-3 with TRBJ1-6, with D unresolved. The CDR3 loop spans 13 amino acids. The V gene lost 2 bases and the J gene lost 7 bases, with 6 bases spanning the gap. The germline CDR1 and CDR2 sequences are SGHNT and YENEEA. CDR3 loop: CASSLYLNSPLHF. CDR3 in DNA: TGTGCCAGCAGCTTATACTTAAATTCACCCCTCCACTTT.

J is TRBJ2-5 and V is TRBV11-2; D gene uncertain. The length of the CDR3 is 16 residues. Germline V CDR1 and CDR2: SGHAT, FQNNGV. Trimming took off 5 bases at V and 1 base at J, with 17 bases between the two ends. CDR3 in DNA: TGTGCCAGCAGCCCCGGCAGGTGGTCAGGCCAAGAGACCCAGTACTTC. This translates into CASSPGRWSGQETQYF.

V is TRBV11-2 and J is TRBJ2-3; D not certain. The CDR3 extends over 16 amino acids. Between the trimmed V and J ends, which lost 4 bases and 0 bases, there was a span of 14 bases. The germline gives CDR1 SGHAT, CDR2 FQNNGV. The CDR3 sequence: CASSYSRSFSTDTQYF. In nucleotides, the CDR3 is TGTGCCAGCAGCTACAGCCGATCCTTTAGCACAGATACGCAGTATTTT.

This CDR3 is CASTGQGADTQYF. CDR3 coding DNA: TGTGCCAGTACCGGACAGGGCGCAGATACGCAGTATTTT. The rearrangement links TRBV19 to TRBJ2-3, with TRBD1 matching 8 bases. CDR1 is LNHDA, CDR2 SQIVND, per germline (reference sequence). The CDR3 is 13 residues long. The junction had 4 bases not matched to a gene; V was cut back by 7 bases and J by 4 bases.

The rearrangement joins TRBV2 to TRBJ1-2; D call uncertain. Germline lookup yields CDR1 SNHLY and CDR2 FYNNEI. The CDR3 loop spans 11 amino acids. Trimming took off 5 bases at V and 8 bases at J, with 9 bases between the two ends. CDR3 DNA sequence: TGTGCCAGCAGTCCACTATACGGCTACACCTTC. This encodes CASSPLYGYTF.

This sequence joins TRBV28 and TRBJ1-2, with a possible D match to TRBD1 (6 bases). The CDR3 is 13 amino acids. Germline CDR1 MDHEN, CDR2 SYDVKM. Trimming left V 5 bases short and J 7 bases short, with 14 bases between. The CDR3 DNA reads TGTGCCAGCAGTAGCGGGGGGGCTCTTGGCTACACCTTC. Translating gives CASSSGGALGYTF.

Here the CDR3 reads CASSVKTGDEKLFF. Written as DNA, the CDR3 is TGTGCCAGCAGCGTAAAGACAGGGGATGAAAAACTGTTTTTT. This chain joins TRBV9 and TRBJ1-4; 8 nucleotides match TRBD1. J was trimmed by 6 bases and V by 1 base; bases with no gene match: 2. Germline assignment: CDR1 SGDLS and CDR2 YYNGEE. The CDR3 spans 14 residues.

The genes are TRBV27 and TRBJ1-2; possibly TRBD1 for D (6 bases). Trimming removed 5 bases at V and 5 bases at J, with 18 bases between. The CDR3 contains 15 residues. Germline CDR1 is MNHEY and CDR2 is SMNVEV (reference sequence). The CDR3 nucleotides are TGTGCCAGCAGTACACAGGGATCAGTGGGTTATGGCTACACCTTC. Protein product: CASSTQGSVGYGYTF.

This clone has a handful of counts. The genes are TRBV7-2 and TRBJ1-1; possibly TRBD1 for D (5 bases). Trimming cost V 5 bases and J 6 bases, with 16 bases left between them. The germline V gene encodes CDR1 SGHTA and CDR2 FQGNSA. The CDR3 is 14 residues long. In nucleotides, the CDR3 is TGTGCCAGCAGCAGCCGACCGGGGGAGTCTGAAGCTTTCTTT. It is translated as CASSSRPGESEAFF.

The chain recombines TRBV5-1 with TRBJ1-1; D gene unclear. Germline V lookup: CDR1 SGHRS, CDR2 YFSETQ. Trimming removed 2 bases at V and 3 bases at J, with 8 bases between. This CDR3 region has 13 residues. CDR3 bases: TGCGCCAGCAGCTTAAACTTTTACACTGAAGCTTTCTTT. Its translation: CASSLNFYTEAFF.

The genes are TRBV18 and TRBJ1-1; D uncertain. CDR1 and CDR2 from the germline V gene are KGHSH and LQKENI. The ends were cut back, 0 bases at V and 1 base at J, with 9 bases in the middle. The CDR3 is made up of 15 amino acids. This chain's CDR3 is CASSPPGHRNTEAFF. The DNA for the CDR3 is TGTGCCAGCTCACCACCGGGCCACCGGAACACTGAAGCTTTCTTT.

The rearrangement uses TRBV12-3 or TRBV12-4 and TRBJ1-5; D unresolved. The CDR3 has 13 residues. Deletions cut 6 bases from V and 7 bases from J, with 13 bases between. The CDR3: CASSPSSAQPQHF. Written as DNA, the CDR3 is TGTGCCAGCAGCCCTAGTAGCGCCCAGCCCCAGCATTTT.

The chain links TRBV5-1 to TRBJ1-1; no clear D. Trimming stripped 2 bases from V and 0 bases from J, with 8 bases between. This CDR3 has 14 amino acids. Germline V lookup: CDR1 SGHRS, CDR2 YFSETQ. CDR3 protein: CASSFDNLNTEAFF. The CDR3 DNA is TGCGCCAGCAGCTTTGACAACTTGAACACTGAAGCTTTCTTT.

This chain joins TRBV18 and TRBJ2-3, with D hard to call. V lost 5 bases and J lost 4, with 10 bases in between. This CDR3 is built from 13 residues. In germline, CDR1 is KGHSH, CDR2 LQKENI. This CDR3 reads CASSLSVPDTQYF. The CDR3 nucleotides are TGTGCCAGCTCATTATCAGTTCCAGATACGCAGTATTTT.

The chain uses TRBV27 and TRBJ1-6; D uncertain. V lost 4 bases, J lost 1 base, and 8 bases lay in between. This CDR3 region has 15 residues. Germline loops: CDR1 MNHEY, CDR2 SMNVEV (reference sequence). The CDR3 loop is CASSSQRSYNSPLHF. The CDR3 DNA reads as TGTGCCAGCAGTTCTCAGAGGTCCTATAATTCACCCCTCCACTTT.

The CDR3 region is CASSGGANNSPLHF. CDR3 bases: TGCGCCAGCAGCGGGGGGGCAAATAATTCACCCCTCCACTTT. This sequence joins TRBV4-1 and TRBJ1-6, with a possible D match to TRBD1 (6 bases). The germline V gene encodes CDR1 MGHRA and CDR2 YSYEKL. This CDR3 has 14 residues. V lost 5 bases, J lost 5 bases, and 10 bases lay in between.

The chain joins TRBV7-2 to TRBJ1-2, with unresolved D. This CDR3 spans 14 amino acids. V lost 3 bases to trimming and J lost 2 bases, with 10 bases between them. Germline V gene lookup returns CDR1 SGHTA and CDR2 FQGNSA. The CDR3, as DNA: TGTGCCAGCAGCTTTTGGTTTGGCAACTATGGCTACACCTTC. Translated, it gives CASSFWFGNYGYTF.

The chain is built from TRBV29-1 and TRBJ1-2; 10 bases match TRBD1. V lost 1 base to trimming and J lost 8 bases; unmatched junction nucleotides: 4. The CDR3 runs to 13 residues. CDR1 is SQVTM and CDR2 is ANQGSEA in the germline V gene. In DNA form, the CDR3 reads TGCAGCGTTGAAGGACAGGGGGCGAAAGGCTACACCTTC. Translation: CSVEGQGAKGYTF.

This clone occurred once. This chain joins TRBV5-1 and TRBJ2-7, with 11 nucleotides matching TRBD2. Losses at the gene ends were 4 bases for V and 6 bases for J; bases not matched to a gene: 6. The CDR3 length is 14 residues. The germline V gene has CDR1 SGHRS and CDR2 YFSETQ. This chain's CDR3 is CASSRSGGVLEQYV. Written as DNA, the CDR3 is TGCGCCAGCAGCCGTAGCGGGGGGGTGCTCGAGCAGTACGTC.

A few counts support this clone. The chain couples TRBV3-1 (or the pseudogene TRBV3-2) to TRBJ1-1; 7 bases match TRBD1. Germline CDR1 LGHDT, CDR2 YNNKEL (reference sequence). With 3 bases clipped from V and 1 base from J, the junction kept 5 bases outside the gene matches. There are 15 residues in the CDR3. CDR3 protein: CASSQGRGTNTEAFF. CDR3 nucleotide sequence: TGTGCCAGCAGCCAGGGCAGGGGGACGAACACTGAAGCTTTCTTT.